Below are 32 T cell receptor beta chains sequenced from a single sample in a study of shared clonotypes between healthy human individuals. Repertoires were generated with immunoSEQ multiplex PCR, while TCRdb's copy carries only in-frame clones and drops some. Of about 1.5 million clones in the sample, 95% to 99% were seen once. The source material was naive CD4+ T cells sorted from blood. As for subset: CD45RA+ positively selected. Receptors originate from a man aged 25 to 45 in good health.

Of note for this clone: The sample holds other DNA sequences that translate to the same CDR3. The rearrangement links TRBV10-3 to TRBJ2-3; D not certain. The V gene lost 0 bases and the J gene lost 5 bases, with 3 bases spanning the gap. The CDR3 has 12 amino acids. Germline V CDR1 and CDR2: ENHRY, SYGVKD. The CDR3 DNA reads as TGTGCCATCAGTGAGTCCGGAGATACGCAGTATTTT. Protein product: CAISESGDTQYF.

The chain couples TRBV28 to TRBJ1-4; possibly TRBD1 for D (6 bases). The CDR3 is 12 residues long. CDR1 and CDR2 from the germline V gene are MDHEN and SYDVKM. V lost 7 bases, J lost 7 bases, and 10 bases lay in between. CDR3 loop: CASNAGVEKLFF. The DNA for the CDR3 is TGTGCCAGCAATGCAGGGGTTGAAAAACTGTTTTTT.

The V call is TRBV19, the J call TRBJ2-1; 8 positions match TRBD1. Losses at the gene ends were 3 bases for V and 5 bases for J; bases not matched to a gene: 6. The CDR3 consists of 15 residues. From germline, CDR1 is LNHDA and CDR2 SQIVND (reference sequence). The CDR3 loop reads CASSIPGQGDNEQFF. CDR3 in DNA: TGTGCCAGTAGTATCCCAGGACAGGGAGACAATGAGCAGTTCTTC.

This CDR3 reads CASSSNRAYEQYF. The DNA for the CDR3 is TGTGCCAGCAGTTCCAACAGGGCCTACGAGCAGTACTTC. The V call is TRBV27, the J call TRBJ2-7; D possibly corresponds to TRBD1 (6 bases). V shed 4 bases and J shed 2 bases, with 9 bases lying between them. Germline-derived CDR1 and CDR2 are MNHEY and SMNVEV (reference sequence). The CDR3 totals 13 residues.

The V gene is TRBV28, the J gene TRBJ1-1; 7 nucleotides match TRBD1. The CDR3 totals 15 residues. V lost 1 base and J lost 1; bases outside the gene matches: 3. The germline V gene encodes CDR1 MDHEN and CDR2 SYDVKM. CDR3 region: CASSLFGQANTEAFF. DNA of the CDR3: TGTGCCAGCAGTTTATTCGGACAGGCGAACACTGAAGCTTTCTTT.

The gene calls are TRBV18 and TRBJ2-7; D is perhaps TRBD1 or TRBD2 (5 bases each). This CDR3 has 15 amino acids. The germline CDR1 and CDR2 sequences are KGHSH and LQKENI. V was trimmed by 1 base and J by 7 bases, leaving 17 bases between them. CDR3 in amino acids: CASSPLGDAIREQYF. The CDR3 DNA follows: TGTGCCAGCTCACCACTGGGGGACGCGATTCGGGAGCAGTACTTC.

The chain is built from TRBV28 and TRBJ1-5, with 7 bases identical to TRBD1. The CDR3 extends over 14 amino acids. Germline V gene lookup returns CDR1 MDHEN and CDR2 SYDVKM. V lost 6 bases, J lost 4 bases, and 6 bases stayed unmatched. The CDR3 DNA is TGTGCCAGCAGCCTCACAGGGGTAAATCAGCCCCAGCATTTT. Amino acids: CASSLTGVNQPQHF.

In DNA form, the CDR3 reads TGTGCCAGCTCATCTGGGACAGGGAGGACTGAAGCTTTCTTT. Protein: CASSSGTGRTEAFF. The chain employs TRBV18 and TRBJ1-1; TRBD1 aligns across 9 bases. The CDR3 is 14 residues long. Germline V gene lookup returns CDR1 KGHSH and CDR2 LQKENI. Trimming at V came to 5 bases and at J to 5 bases, leaving 6 bases not matched to a gene.

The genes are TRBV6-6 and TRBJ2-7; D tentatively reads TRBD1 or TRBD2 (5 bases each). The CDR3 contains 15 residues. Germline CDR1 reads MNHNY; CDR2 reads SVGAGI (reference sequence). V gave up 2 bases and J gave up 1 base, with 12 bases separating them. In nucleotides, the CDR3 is TGTGCCAGCAGTTACCAAGAGGGACGGTCCTACGAGCAGTACTTC. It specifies CASSYQEGRSYEQYF.

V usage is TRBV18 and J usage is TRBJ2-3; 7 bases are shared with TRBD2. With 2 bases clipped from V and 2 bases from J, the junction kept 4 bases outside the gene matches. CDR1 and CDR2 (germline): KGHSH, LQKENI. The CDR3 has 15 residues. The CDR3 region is CASSPSSGDTDTQYF. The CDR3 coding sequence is TGTGCCAGCTCACCATCAAGCGGGGACACAGATACGCAGTATTTT.

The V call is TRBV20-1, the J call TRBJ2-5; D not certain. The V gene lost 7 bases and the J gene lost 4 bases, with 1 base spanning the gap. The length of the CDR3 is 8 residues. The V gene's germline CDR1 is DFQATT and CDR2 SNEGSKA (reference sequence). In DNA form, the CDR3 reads TGCAGTGTAGAGACCCAGTACTTC. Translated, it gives CSVETQYF.

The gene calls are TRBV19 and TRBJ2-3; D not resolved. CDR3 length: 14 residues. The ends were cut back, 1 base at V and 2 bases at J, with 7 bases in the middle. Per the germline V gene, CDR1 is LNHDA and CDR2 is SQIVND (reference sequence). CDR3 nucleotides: TGTGCCAGTAGTATAGGATGGAACACAGATACGCAGTATTTT. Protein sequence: CASSIGWNTDTQYF. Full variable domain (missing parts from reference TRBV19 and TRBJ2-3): DGGITQSPKYLFRKEGQNVTLSCEQNLNHDAMYWYRQDPGQGLRLIYYSQIVNDFQKGDIAEGYSVSREKKESFPLTVTSAQKNPTAFYLCASSIGWNTDTQYFGPGTRLTVL.

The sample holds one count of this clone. This CDR3 is CASRRTAGETQYF. DNA for the CDR3: TGTGCCAGCAGACGGACAGCTGGGGAGACCCAGTACTTC. This sequence joins TRBV28 and TRBJ2-5; possibly TRBD1 for D (6 bases). This CDR3 is 13 amino acids long. Germline values: CDR1 MDHEN, CDR2 SYDVKM. V lost 6 bases, J lost 5 bases, and 13 bases lay in between.

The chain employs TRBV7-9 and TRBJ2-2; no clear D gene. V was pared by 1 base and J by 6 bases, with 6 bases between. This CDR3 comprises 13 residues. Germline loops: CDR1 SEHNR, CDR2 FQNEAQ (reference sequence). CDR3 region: CASSLGSSGELFF. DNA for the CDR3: TGTGCCAGCAGCTTAGGGAGTTCCGGGGAGCTGTTTTTT.

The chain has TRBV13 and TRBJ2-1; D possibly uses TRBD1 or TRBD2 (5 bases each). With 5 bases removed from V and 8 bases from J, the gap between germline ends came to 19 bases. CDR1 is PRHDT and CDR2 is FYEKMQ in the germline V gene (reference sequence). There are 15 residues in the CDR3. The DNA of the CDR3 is TGTGCCAGCAGCCCGGGGACGGAGTATATCGATGAGCAGTTCTTC. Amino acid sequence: CASSPGTEYIDEQFF.

CDR3: CASTPNLNNEQFF. DNA for the CDR3: TGTGCCAGCACCCCAAACCTAAACAATGAGCAGTTCTTC. V usage is TRBV7-6 and J usage is TRBJ2-1; D ambiguous. The CDR3 spans 13 residues. With 7 bases removed from V and 5 bases from J, the gap between germline ends came to 12 bases. CDR1 and CDR2 (germline): SGHVS, FNYEAQ.

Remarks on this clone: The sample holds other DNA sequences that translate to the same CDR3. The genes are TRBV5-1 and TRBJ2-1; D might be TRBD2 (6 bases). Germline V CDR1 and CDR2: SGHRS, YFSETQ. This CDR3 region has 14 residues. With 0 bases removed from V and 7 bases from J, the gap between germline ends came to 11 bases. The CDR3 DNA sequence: TGCGCCAGCAGCTTGGTGTCCAGCGGGAATGAGCAGTTCTTC. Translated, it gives CASSLVSSGNEQFF.

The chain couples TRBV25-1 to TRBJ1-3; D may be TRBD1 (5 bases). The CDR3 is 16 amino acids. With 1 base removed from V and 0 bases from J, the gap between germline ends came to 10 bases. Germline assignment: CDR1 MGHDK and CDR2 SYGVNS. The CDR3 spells CASSEFTGASGNTIYF. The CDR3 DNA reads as TGTGCCAGCAGTGAATTTACAGGAGCCTCTGGAAACACCATATATTTT.

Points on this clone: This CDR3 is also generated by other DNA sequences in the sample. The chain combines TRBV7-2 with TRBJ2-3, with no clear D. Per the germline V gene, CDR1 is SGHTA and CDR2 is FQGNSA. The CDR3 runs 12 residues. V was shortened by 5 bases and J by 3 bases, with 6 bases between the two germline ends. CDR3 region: CASSRRTDTQYF. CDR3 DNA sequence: TGTGCCAGCAGCAGGCGAACAGATACGCAGTATTTT.

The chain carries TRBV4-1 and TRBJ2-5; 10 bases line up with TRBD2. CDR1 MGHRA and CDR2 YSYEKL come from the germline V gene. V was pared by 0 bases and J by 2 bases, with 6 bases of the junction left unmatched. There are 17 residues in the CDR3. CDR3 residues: CASSQDGLAVFQETQYF. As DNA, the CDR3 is TGCGCCAGCAGCCAAGACGGACTAGCGGTTTTTCAAGAGACCCAGTACTTC.

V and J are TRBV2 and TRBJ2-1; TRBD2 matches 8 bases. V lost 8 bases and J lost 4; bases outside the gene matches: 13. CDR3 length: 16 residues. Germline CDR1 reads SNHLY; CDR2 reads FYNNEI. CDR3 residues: CASYLPSGSRYNEQFF. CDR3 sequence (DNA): TGTGCCAGCTACTTGCCCAGCGGGAGTAGGTACAATGAGCAGTTCTTC.

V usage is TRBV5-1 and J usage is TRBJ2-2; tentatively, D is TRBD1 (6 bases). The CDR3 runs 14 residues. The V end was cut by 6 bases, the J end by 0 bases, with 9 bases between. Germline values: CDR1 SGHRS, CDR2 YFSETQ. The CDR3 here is CASIQGSNTGELFF. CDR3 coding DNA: TGCGCCAGCATACAGGGTTCGAACACCGGGGAGCTGTTTTTT.

CDR3 nucleotide sequence: TGCAGCGTCCAGACGGGGGAGTCTTTCGCCTACGAGCAGTACTTC. This sequence encodes CSVQTGESFAYEQYF. The J gene is TRBJ2-7, the V gene TRBV29-1; D may be TRBD2 (6 bases). CDR1 and CDR2 (germline): SQVTM, ANQGSEA. The V end was cut by 6 bases, the J end by 2 bases, with 20 bases between. This CDR3 contains 15 residues.

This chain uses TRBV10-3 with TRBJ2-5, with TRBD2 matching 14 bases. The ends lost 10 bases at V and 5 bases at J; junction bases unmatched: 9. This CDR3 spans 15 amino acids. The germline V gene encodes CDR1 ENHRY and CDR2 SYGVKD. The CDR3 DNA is TGTGCCACGCGGACTAGCGGGAGGCCGGGGGAGACCCAGTACTTC. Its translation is CATRTSGRPGETQYF.

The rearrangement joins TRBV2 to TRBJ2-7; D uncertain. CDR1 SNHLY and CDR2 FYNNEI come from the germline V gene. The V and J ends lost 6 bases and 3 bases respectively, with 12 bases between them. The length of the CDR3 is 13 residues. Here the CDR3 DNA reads TGTGCCAGCAGGGCCAGTTCAAGCTACGAGCAGTACTTC. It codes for CASRASSSYEQYF.

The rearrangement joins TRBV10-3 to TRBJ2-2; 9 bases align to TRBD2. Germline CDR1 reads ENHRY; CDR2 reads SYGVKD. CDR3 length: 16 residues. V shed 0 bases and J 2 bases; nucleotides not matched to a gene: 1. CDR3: CAISESTSGNTGELFF. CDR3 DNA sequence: TGTGCCATCAGTGAGTCGACTAGCGGTAACACCGGGGAGCTGTTTTTT.

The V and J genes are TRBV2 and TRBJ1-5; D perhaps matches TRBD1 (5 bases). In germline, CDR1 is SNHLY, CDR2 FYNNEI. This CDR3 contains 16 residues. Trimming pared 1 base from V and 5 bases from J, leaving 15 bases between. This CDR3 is CASSEGGRREHQPQHF. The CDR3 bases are TGTGCCAGCAGTGAAGGGGGACGGAGGGAACATCAGCCCCAGCATTTT.

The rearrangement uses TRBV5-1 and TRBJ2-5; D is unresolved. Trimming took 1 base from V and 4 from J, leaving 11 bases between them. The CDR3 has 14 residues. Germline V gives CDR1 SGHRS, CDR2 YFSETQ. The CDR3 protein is CASSLMGSGETQYF. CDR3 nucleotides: TGCGCCAGCAGCTTGATGGGCTCGGGAGAGACCCAGTACTTC. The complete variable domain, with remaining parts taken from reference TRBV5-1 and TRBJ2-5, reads KAGVTQTPRYLIKTRGQQVTLSCSPISGHRSVSWYQQTPGQGLQFLFEYFSETQRNKGNFPGRFSGRQFSNSRSEMNVSTLELGDSALYLCASSLMGSGETQYFGPGTRLLVL.

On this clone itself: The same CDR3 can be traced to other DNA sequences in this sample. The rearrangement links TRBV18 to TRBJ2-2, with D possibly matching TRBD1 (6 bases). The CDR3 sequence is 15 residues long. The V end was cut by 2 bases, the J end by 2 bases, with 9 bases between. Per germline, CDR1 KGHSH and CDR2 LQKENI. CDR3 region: CASSPTGPNTGELFF. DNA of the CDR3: TGTGCCAGCTCACCAACAGGGCCTAACACCGGGGAGCTGTTTTTT.

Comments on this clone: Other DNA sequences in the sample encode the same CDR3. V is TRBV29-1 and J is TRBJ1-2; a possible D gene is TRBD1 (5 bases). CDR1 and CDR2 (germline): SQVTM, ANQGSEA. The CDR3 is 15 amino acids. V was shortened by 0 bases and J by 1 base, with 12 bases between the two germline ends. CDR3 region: CSVEDRGKSNYGYTF. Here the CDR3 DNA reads TGCAGCGTTGAAGATCGGGGGAAGAGTAACTATGGCTACACCTTC.

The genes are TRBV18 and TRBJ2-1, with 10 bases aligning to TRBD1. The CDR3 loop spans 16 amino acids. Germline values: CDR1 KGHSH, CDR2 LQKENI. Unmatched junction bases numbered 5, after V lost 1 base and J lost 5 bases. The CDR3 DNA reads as TGTGCCAGCTCACCACTAAGGACAGGGGGTGACAATGAGCAGTTCTTC. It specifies CASSPLRTGGDNEQFF.

Here the CDR3 reads CASSEGRGYEQFF. CDR3 DNA sequence: TGTGCCAGCAGTGAGGGCAGGGGTTATGAGCAGTTCTTC. The chain links TRBV25-1 to TRBJ2-1; a weak D match, TRBD1 (6 bases). The CDR3 extends over 13 amino acids. Germline V CDR1 and CDR2: MGHDK, SYGVNS. Trimming shortened V by 3 bases and J by 8 bases, and 11 bases separated the two germline ends. The full variable domain, with the rest looked up from reference TRBV25-1 and TRBJ2-1, is EADIYQTPRYLVIGTGKKITLECSQTMGHDKMYWYQQDPGMELHLIHYSYGVNSTEKGDLSSESTVSRIRTEHFPLTLESARPSHTSQYLCASSEGRGYEQFFGPGTRLTVL.